This TCR beta chain was identified during a study of blood T cells in healthy people across ages. Study results and caveats: While age rose, TCR beta diversity per million T cells dropped in a roughly linear way.

The CDR3 extends over 12 amino acids. Germline trimming cut 9 bases from V and 3 bases from J; bases unmatched to any gene: 4. Looked up from germline, CDR1 is SEHNR and CDR2 is FQNEAQ (reference sequence). This clonotype was found a few times. Its target is unknown. PCR was performed a second time for about 6 to 12 cycles using a sample-barcoded 5' primer and a J-beta primer mix. MiXCR, applied by TCRdb to the 5' RACE reads, yields one record per CDR3 protein. The table includes roughly 720,000 distinct CDR3 sequences, 40% to 65% detected once. This chain links TRBV7-9 with TRBJ2-5; 7 nucleotides match TRBD1. Input material: blood. The origin of this receptor is an elderly man in good health. The CDR3 protein is CASRTGEETQYF. In nucleotides, the CDR3 is TGTGCCAGTCGAACAGGGGAAGAGACCCAGTACTTC.